This passage covers 8 T cell receptor beta chains from one sample sequenced in a study of cytomegalovirus exposure and HLA in healthy donors. PCR was performed using 60 Vbeta and 13 Jbeta primers. Using immunoSEQ multiplex PCR, the repertoire was profiled, and TCRdb retains in-frame clones only, with some absent. The sample table sets out 100,000 to 150,000 clones. Sequenced material: PBMCs. The receptors here all came from a woman between 40 and 50 years old in good health and CMV-seropositive.

The chain employs TRBV28 and TRBJ2-7; 8 nucleotides align to TRBD1. The J segment lost 5 bases and the V segment lost 6 bases, leaving 9 bases of the junction unmatched. The germline CDR1 and CDR2 sequences are MDHEN and SYDVKM. The CDR3 has 14 residues. The CDR3 protein is CASRFLDRVDEQYF. The DNA of the CDR3 is TGTGCCAGCAGGTTTCTGGACAGGGTCGACGAGCAGTACTTC. The entire variable domain, with the rest obtained from reference TRBV28 and TRBJ2-7, is as follows: DVKVTQSSRYLVKRTGEKVFLECVQDMDHENMFWYRQDPGLGLRLIYFSYDVKMKEKGDIPEGYSVSREKKERFSLILESASTNQTSMYLCASRFLDRVDEQYFGPGTRLTVT.

J is TRBJ2-7 and V is TRBV5-1, with 7 bases matching TRBD2. V trimming: 3 bases; J trimming: 3 bases; junction bases outside the gene matches: 9. CDR1 and CDR2 from the germline V gene are SGHRS and YFSETQ. This CDR3 region has 15 residues. CDR3 nucleotide sequence: TGCGCCAGCAGCTCCGGACTAGGCGCGGGCTACGAGCAGTACTTC. Amino acids: CASSSGLGAGYEQYF.

The chain employs TRBV5-1 and TRBJ1-2; 7 bases fit TRBD1. The CDR3 covers 13 residues. With V trimmed by 8 bases and J by 4 bases, 8 bases remained unmatched. Germline lookup yields CDR1 SGHRS and CDR2 YFSETQ. The chain's CDR3 is CASSRDSSYGYTF. In nucleotides, the CDR3 is TGCGCCAGTTCCCGGGACAGCAGCTATGGCTACACCTTC.

The chain has TRBV9 and TRBJ2-6, with TRBD1 as a possible D gene (6 bases). The germline V gene encodes CDR1 SGDLS and CDR2 YYNGEE. Trimming pared 7 bases from V and 3 bases from J, leaving 17 bases between. The CDR3 consists of 16 residues. Written as DNA, the CDR3 is TGTGCCAGCGGTGCAGGGGTCTCATATGGGGCCAACGTCCTGACTTTC. Translation: CASGAGVSYGANVLTF. The full variable domain, its missing parts supplied by reference TRBV9 and TRBJ2-6, is DSGVTQTPKHLITATGQRVTLRCSPRSGDLSVYWYQQSLDQGLQFLIQYYNGEERAKGNILERFSAQQFPDLHSELNLSSLELGDSALYFCASGAGVSYGANVLTFGAGSRLTVL.

The chain has TRBV10-3 and TRBJ2-1, with 7 bases lining up with TRBD2. The ends lost 4 bases at V and 0 bases at J; junction bases unmatched: 9. The CDR3 is made up of 17 amino acids. Germline CDR1 ENHRY, CDR2 SYGVKD. As DNA, the CDR3 is TGTGCCATCAGTGGAGATTATCCGGGGGGCTCCTACAATGAGCAGTTCTTC. Translated: CAISGDYPGGSYNEQFF.

V and J are TRBV29-1 and TRBJ2-3; 7 bases fit TRBD1. Looked up from germline, CDR1 is SQVTM and CDR2 is ANQGSEA. The junction had 9 bases not matched to a gene; V was cut back by 7 bases and J by 2 bases. The CDR3 is 14 amino acids. The CDR3 nucleotides read TGCAGCGGTTCTGAGGGGGCCCTCACAGATACGCAGTATTTT. Protein: CSGSEGALTDTQYF.

This chain joins TRBV30 and TRBJ1-5; 8 bases agree with TRBD1. Germline values: CDR1 GTSNPN, CDR2 SVGIG (reference sequence). This CDR3 is built from 14 residues. Trimming cost V 3 bases and J 4 bases; bases outside gene matches: 5. The CDR3, as DNA: TGTGCCTGGAGAGCGAGACAGGGGAATCAGCCCCAGCATTTT. It translates to CAWRARQGNQPQHF.

This chain links TRBV4-1 with TRBJ1-5; D unresolved. In germline, CDR1 is MGHRA, CDR2 YSYEKL. V lost 3 bases to trimming and J lost 5 bases, with 8 bases between them. The CDR3 covers 13 residues. CDR3 amino acids: CASSQSRYQPQHF. In DNA, the CDR3 is TGCGCCAGCAGCCAGAGCCGCTATCAGCCCCAGCATTTT.